This TCR beta chain emerged from a study of early T cells in non-severe SARS-CoV-2 infection. The overall study: Sequencing was performed on bulk RNA from unsorted whole blood, leaving chains unpaired.

This clonotype has only a few counts. Antigen specificity is unknown. Each CDR3 protein gets one entry after TCRdb re-called the 5' RACE reads with MiXCR. The table shows more than 40,000 distinct CDR3 sequences, with approximately 4% occurring only once. General study points: The study's VDJdb matching favored anti-spike CD8 responses and missed private and CD4 specificities.

Germline CDR1 LGHNA, CDR2 YNFKEQ. This CDR3 has 18 residues. J lost 7 bases, V lost 1 base, and 12 bases had no gene match. This TCR came from an adult who was a healthcare worker with PCR-confirmed SARS-CoV-2 infection or an uninfected control (not recorded which). The V call is TRBV4-2, the J call TRBJ1-5, with 11 bases that match TRBD1. Material for sequencing was whole blood. The CDR3, as DNA: TGTGCCAGCAGCCAAGCCCTCGGGACAGGGGGTTTTGGACAGCCCCAGCATTTT. Protein product: CASSQALGTGGFGQPQHF.